Presented here are 18 T cell receptor beta chains from one specimen sequenced in a study of blood T cell repertoires in COVID-19. The repertoire was sequenced with immunoSEQ multiplex PCR; TCRdb's copy has only in-frame clones and lacks some. In the table there are about 26,000 clones, 90% of which are singletons. Sample: peripheral blood. The receptors stem from a man aged 65-85 years with acute or convalescent COVID-19.

This chain connects TRBV9 to TRBJ2-1; 12 nucleotides line up with TRBD2. Trimming cost V 2 bases and J 8 bases; bases outside gene matches: 8. Germline CDR1 is SGDLS and CDR2 is YYNGEE. The CDR3 has 16 amino acids. CDR3 DNA: TGTGCCAGCAGCGTGAGACTAGCGGGAGTAGGCTATGAGCAGTTCTTC. It is translated as CASSVRLAGVGYEQFF.

V usage is TRBV5-1 and J usage is TRBJ1-2; 12 bases agree with TRBD1. The germline CDR1 and CDR2 sequences are SGHRS and YFSETQ. This CDR3 comprises 14 residues. V lost 7 bases and J lost 3; bases outside the gene matches: 4. The CDR3 region has the DNA TGCGCCAGCGGGACAGGGGGCCCTGACTATGGCTACACCTTC. It yields the protein CASGTGGPDYGYTF.

This clone was recorded once. The J gene is TRBJ1-1, the V gene TRBV10-3; 8 nucleotides agree with TRBD1. The CDR3 runs to 14 residues. The germline V gene encodes CDR1 ENHRY and CDR2 SYGVKD. With 6 bases clipped from V and 0 bases from J, the junction kept 3 bases outside the gene matches. CDR3 DNA sequence: TGTGCCATCAGCGGACAGGGCATGAACACTGAAGCTTTCTTT. Protein product: CAISGQGMNTEAFF.

The chain employs TRBV9 and TRBJ2-7, with 7 nucleotides matching TRBD1. The CDR3 spans 14 residues. Germline CDR1 reads SGDLS; CDR2 reads YYNGEE. V was pared by 4 bases and J by 2 bases, with 6 bases of the junction left unmatched. The CDR3 spells CASSLLGTAYEQYF. Written as DNA, the CDR3 is TGTGCCAGCAGCCTCCTAGGGACAGCCTACGAGCAGTACTTC.

The chain recombines TRBV5-1 with TRBJ2-5; D is undetermined. Germline V gives CDR1 SGHRS, CDR2 YFSETQ. CDR3 size: 11 residues. Trimming shortened V by 1 base and J by 5 bases, and 3 bases separated the two germline ends. The CDR3 DNA reads TGCGCCAGCAGCTTGTCGGAGACCCAGTACTTC. Amino acids: CASSLSETQYF.

The chain uses TRBV5-8 and TRBJ1-2; 9 positions agree with TRBD1. Germline trimming cut 4 bases from V and 3 bases from J; bases unmatched to any gene: 7. Germline-derived CDR1 and CDR2 are SGHTS and YDEGEE. This CDR3 comprises 15 residues. The CDR3 DNA follows: TGTGCCAGCAGCCACCGGGACAGGGTATACTATGGCTACACCTTC. It translates to CASSHRDRVYYGYTF. Supplemented by reference TRBV5-8 and TRBJ1-2, the full variable domain reads EAGVTQSPTHLIKTRGQQATLRCSPISGHTSVYWYQQALGLGLQFLLWYDEGEERNRGNFPPRFSGRQFPNYSSELNVNALELEDSALYLCASSHRDRVYYGYTFGSGTRLTVV.

V usage is TRBV7-2 and J usage is TRBJ2-1; 10 bases are shared with TRBD1. Germline V gene lookup returns CDR1 SGHTA and CDR2 FQGNSA. CDR3 length: 15 residues. V was pared by 5 bases and J by 5 bases, with 6 bases of the junction left unmatched. CDR3 coding DNA: TGTGCCAGCAGCCCATGGGGGACAGGGGACAATGAGCAGTTCTTC. This gives the protein CASSPWGTGDNEQFF.

The V and J genes are TRBV6-2 or TRBV6-3 and TRBJ1-6; D may be TRBD1 (5 bases). Trimming took off 2 bases at V and 8 bases at J, with 7 bases between the two ends. The CDR3 is made up of 13 amino acids. The germline gives CDR1 MNHEY, CDR2 SVGEGT. The CDR3 DNA reads as TGTGCCAGCAGTTACAAAGGGGATTCACCCCTCCACTTT. Protein sequence: CASSYKGDSPLHF.

The chain links TRBV5-1 to TRBJ1-4; tentative D call: TRBD1 (6 bases). The CDR3 is 16 residues long. Trimming shortened V by 0 bases and J by 3 bases, and 12 bases separated the two germline ends. Germline V gene sequence: CDR1 SGHRS, CDR2 YFSETQ. CDR3 protein: CASSLEIQGPNEKLFF. The DNA for the CDR3 is TGCGCCAGCAGCTTGGAAATACAGGGCCCTAATGAAAAACTGTTTTTT. Full variable domain (remainder filled in from reference TRBV5-1 and TRBJ1-4): KAGVTQTPRYLIKTRGQQVTLSCSPISGHRSVSWYQQTPGQGLQFLFEYFSETQRNKGNFPGRFSGRQFSNSRSEMNVSTLELGDSALYLCASSLEIQGPNEKLFFGSGTQLSVL.

The chain uses TRBV12-3 or TRBV12-4 and TRBJ1-5; TRBD1 matches 8 bases. This CDR3 has 13 amino acids. With 7 bases clipped from V and 4 bases from J, the junction kept 3 bases outside the gene matches. For the CDR3, the DNA is TGTGCCAGCACCGGGACAGGAAATCAGCCCCAGCATTTT. This sequence encodes CASTGTGNQPQHF.

The chain has TRBV15 and TRBJ1-6, with no clear D. The CDR3 is 15 residues long. V lost 1 base, J lost 5 bases, and 9 bases lay in between. Germline CDR1 and CDR2: LNHNV and YYDKDF (reference sequence). As DNA, the CDR3 is TGTGCCACCAGCAGAGCTCCTTTCGATAATTCACCCCTCCACTTT. It translates to CATSRAPFDNSPLHF.

The rearrangement links TRBV29-1 to TRBJ1-4, with D uncertain. Germline values: CDR1 SQVTM, CDR2 ANQGSEA. The CDR3 loop spans 14 amino acids. V gave up 5 bases and J gave up 1 base, with 11 bases separating them. CDR3 nucleotide sequence: TGCAGCGTTTTCGGGGAAGGAACTAATGAAAAACTGTTTTTT. Translating it yields CSVFGEGTNEKLFF.

V and J are TRBV27 and TRBJ2-1; D possibly corresponds to TRBD1 (6 bases). The V end lost 6 bases, the J end lost 6 bases, and 12 bases lay between the germline ends. The CDR3 runs 13 residues. From germline, CDR1 is MNHEY and CDR2 SMNVEV (reference sequence). The CDR3: CASRLQGSNEQFF. In DNA, the CDR3 is TGTGCCAGCAGACTACAGGGCTCCAATGAGCAGTTCTTC.

J is TRBJ1-1 and V is TRBV5-1; 7 bases map to TRBD1. V was clipped by 4 bases and J by 1 base; unmatched bases: 7. The CDR3 runs to 15 residues. The germline gives CDR1 SGHRS, CDR2 YFSETQ. The CDR3 DNA is TGCGCCAGCAGCCCCCTGGGGACAGCGAACACTGAAGCTTTCTTT. Protein sequence: CASSPLGTANTEAFF.

The V call is TRBV23-1, the J call TRBJ2-7; 7 bases match TRBD1. TRBV23-1 is labeled an ORF, and its function is uncertain. The CDR3 is 17 amino acids. Trimming removed 4 bases from V and 0 bases from J; junction bases left unmatched: 12. The CDR3 protein is CASSPRGMTGSSYEQYF. The DNA for the CDR3 is TGCGCCAGCAGTCCGAGGGGAATGACAGGGAGCTCCTACGAGCAGTACTTC.

The V and J genes are TRBV3-1 (or the pseudogene TRBV3-2) and TRBJ1-1; D remains unclear. Germline CDR1 LGHDT, CDR2 YNNKEL (reference sequence). Trimming took off 4 bases at V and 11 bases at J, with 14 bases between the two ends. This CDR3 is 12 amino acids long. The CDR3 reads CASSPWGGWAFF. The CDR3 DNA follows: TGTGCCAGCAGCCCCTGGGGAGGATGGGCTTTCTTT.

The chain recombines TRBV19 with TRBJ1-5, with a weak D call TRBD1 (6 bases). V lost 6 bases and J lost 6, with 15 bases in between. Germline V CDR1 and CDR2: LNHDA, SQIVND (reference sequence). There are 14 residues in the CDR3. Here the CDR3 reads CASRPLQGTQPQHF. CDR3 coding DNA: TGTGCCAGTAGGCCTTTACAGGGCACTCAGCCCCAGCATTTT.

The chain couples TRBV19 to TRBJ2-7; D is possibly TRBD2 (6 bases). Per the germline V gene, CDR1 is LNHDA and CDR2 is SQIVND (reference sequence). The CDR3 has 16 residues. Trimming stripped 2 bases from V and 5 bases from J, with 19 bases between. The CDR3 coding sequence is TGTGCCAGTAGTATAAATGTGGAGGGGCAGAGCGACGAGCAGTACTTC. Its translation: CASSINVEGQSDEQYF.